The sequence of this T cell receptor (beta chain) was determined in a study of OX40 agonist ivuxolimab in advanced cancers. Notes on the research overall: The costimulatory receptor OX40 (CD134) was targeted by ivuxolimab, a fully human IgG2 agonistic monoclonal antibody. Intravenous ivuxolimab was administered to patients every 2 weeks at six dose levels: 0.01, 0.1, 0.3, 1.5, 3 and 10 mg/kg. Among the 52 dose-escalation patients, about 20 had hepatocellular carcinoma, roughly 15 melanoma, 9 renal cell carcinoma and 9 head and neck cancer. In the dose-escalation cohort, 70% to 85% of patients were male, and the mean age was around 65 years with a range of roughly 20 to 80. Patients were allowed to have had prior anti-PD-1, anti-PD-L1 or anti-CTLA-4 therapy, and roughly two fifths of the dose-escalation patients had been treated with checkpoint inhibitors. Partial responses occurred in three dose-escalation patients, of whom one had hepatocellular carcinoma and two had cutaneous melanoma. Peripheral TCRbeta sequencing was intended to test whether TCR sequence diversity was altered and clonal T-cell expansion was caused by ivuxolimab. The paper reports the monotherapy dose-escalation portion (N ≈ 50 patients) of the phase I ivuxolimab trial. Beyond this particular receptor, the publication reports: Low levels of normalized T-cell clonal expansion were also seen in some patients who did not respond. At doses of 0.1 to 3.0 mg/kg, clonal expansion of both CD4+ and CD8+ blood T cells was observed from baseline to week 6. In partial responders in the 0.1-3.0 mg/kg groups, normalized peripheral clonal expansion was found to be among the lowest, especially among CD8+ T cells. The antigen specificity of the peripheral T cells that underwent clonal expansion was not determined. After ivuxolimab, more expanded clones were found on average in CD8+ T cells than in CD4+ T cells.

For this clone: There is no known antigen for this receptor. There are no base qualities to consult, and no much larger clone falls within one base.

For sequencing of the TCRbeta CDR3 region, genomic DNA was extracted from the sorted cells. The immunoSEQ Assay was used for sequencing of TCRbeta CDR3 regions. TCRdb's version of the immuneACCESS table is confined to in-frame rearrangements and falls short of the full clone set. An unresolved V gene accounts for under half of the shortfall where checked; the remainder is of unknown origin. The sample includes 40,000 or so clones, with roughly 85% observed a single time. 21% of the sample goes to the ten largest clones. Taken from the germline V gene, the CDR1 and CDR2 loops are SGHRS and YFSETQ. From its cysteine to its phenylalanine, the CDR3 spans 12 amino acids. Left in the record is the CDR3 DNA by itself, 36 bases read in frame from the first base. Between the V and J ends, shortened by 2 bases and 5 bases respectively, the junction contains 7 bases. The trial excluded patients who had a history of autoimmune disease or were on systemic immunosuppression. Peripheral blood for TCR sequencing was collected from all dose cohorts at baseline, on cycle 4 day 1, and on cycle 7 day 1. The samples were drawn from a first-in-human, open-label, multicenter phase I dose-escalation trial of ivuxolimab. Adults with locally advanced or metastatic head and neck squamous cell, hepatocellular, melanoma or renal cell carcinoma were enrolled in the trial. Before TCR sequencing, CD4+ T cells and CD8+ T cells from peripheral blood were sorted into separate populations.

The chain is encoded by TRBV5-1 joined to TRBJ2-5, with the identity of the D gene unclear. The sequencing used CD4+ or CD8+ T cells sorted from blood, collected in a trial of the OX40 agonist ivuxolimab. The receptor was derived from an adult with an advanced solid tumor such as melanoma, head and neck, liver or kidney cancer. The DNA sequence follows: TGCGCCAGCAGCTTACCAGACGAGACCCAGTACTTC. It codes for CASSLPDETQYF.